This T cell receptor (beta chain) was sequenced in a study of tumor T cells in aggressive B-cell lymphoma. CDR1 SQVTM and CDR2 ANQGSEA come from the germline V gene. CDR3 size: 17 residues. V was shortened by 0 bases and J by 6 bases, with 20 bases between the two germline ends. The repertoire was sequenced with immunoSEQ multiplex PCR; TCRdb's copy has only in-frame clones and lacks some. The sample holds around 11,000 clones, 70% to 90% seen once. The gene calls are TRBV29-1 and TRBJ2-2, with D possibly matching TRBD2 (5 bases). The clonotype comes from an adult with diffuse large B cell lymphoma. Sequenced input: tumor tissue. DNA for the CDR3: TGCAGCGTTGAAGAGGTCTCTAGGGCTAGCAGCGCCGGGGAGCTGTTTTTT. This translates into CSVEEVSRASSAGELFF.